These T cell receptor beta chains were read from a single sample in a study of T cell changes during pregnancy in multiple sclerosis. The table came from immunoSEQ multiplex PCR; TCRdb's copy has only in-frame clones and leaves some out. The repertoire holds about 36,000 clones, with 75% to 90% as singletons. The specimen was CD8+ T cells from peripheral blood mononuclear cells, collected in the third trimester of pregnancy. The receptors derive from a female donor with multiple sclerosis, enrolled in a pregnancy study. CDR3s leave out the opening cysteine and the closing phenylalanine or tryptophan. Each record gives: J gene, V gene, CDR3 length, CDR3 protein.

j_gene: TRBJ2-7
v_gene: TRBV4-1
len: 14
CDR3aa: ASSQDSLAVTYEQY

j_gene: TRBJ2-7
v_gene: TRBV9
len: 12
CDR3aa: ASSVILNIYEQY

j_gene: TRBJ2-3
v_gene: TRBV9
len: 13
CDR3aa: ASSVAGRSTDTQY

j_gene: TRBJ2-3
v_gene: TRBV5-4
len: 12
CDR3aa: ASSLRGSTDTQY

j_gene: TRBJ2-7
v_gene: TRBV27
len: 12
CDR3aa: ASSSSDRVNEQY

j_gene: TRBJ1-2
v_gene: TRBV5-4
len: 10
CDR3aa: ASGAGEGGYT

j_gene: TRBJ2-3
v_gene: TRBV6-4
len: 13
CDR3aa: ASSAQGGDADTQY

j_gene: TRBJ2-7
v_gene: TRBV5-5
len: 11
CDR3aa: ASAGGRTYEQY

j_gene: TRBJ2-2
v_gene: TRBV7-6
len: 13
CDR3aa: ASSLAVADVGELF

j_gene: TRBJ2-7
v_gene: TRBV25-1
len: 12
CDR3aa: ASSEFNEFYEQY

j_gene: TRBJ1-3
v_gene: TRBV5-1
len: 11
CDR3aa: ASSSNYGNTIY

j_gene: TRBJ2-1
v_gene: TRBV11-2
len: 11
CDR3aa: ASSPGGTSRQF

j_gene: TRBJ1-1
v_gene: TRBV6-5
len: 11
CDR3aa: ASRQGPSTEAF

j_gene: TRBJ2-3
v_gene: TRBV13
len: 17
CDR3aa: ASSLAGSENRETTDTQY

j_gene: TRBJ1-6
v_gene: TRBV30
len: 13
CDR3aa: AGGHQSSYNSPLH

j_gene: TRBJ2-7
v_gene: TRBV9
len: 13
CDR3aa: ASSPGTSGAYEQY